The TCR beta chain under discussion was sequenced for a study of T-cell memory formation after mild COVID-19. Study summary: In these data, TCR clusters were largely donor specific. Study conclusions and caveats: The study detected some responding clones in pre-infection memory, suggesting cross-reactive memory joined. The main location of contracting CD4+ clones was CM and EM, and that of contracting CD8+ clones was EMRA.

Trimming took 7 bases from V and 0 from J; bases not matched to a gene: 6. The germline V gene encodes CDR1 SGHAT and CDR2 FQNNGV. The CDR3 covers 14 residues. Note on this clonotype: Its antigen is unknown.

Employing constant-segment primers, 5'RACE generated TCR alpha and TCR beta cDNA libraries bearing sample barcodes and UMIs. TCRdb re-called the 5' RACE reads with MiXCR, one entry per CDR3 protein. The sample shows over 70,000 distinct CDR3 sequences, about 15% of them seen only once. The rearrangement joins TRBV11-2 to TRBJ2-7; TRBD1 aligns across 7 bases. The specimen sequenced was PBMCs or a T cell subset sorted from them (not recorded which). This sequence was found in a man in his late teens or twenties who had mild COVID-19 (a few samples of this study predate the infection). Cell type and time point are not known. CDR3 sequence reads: CASKRTGVSYEQYF. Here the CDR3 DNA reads TGTGCCAGCAAAAGAACAGGGGTCTCCTACGAGCAGTACTTC.